Sequencing of this T cell receptor beta chain was carried out in a study of post-analysis software for immune sequencing data. Study-wide results and caveats: F measure showed strong co-clustering of same-batch samples. Controls' normalized Chao1 diversity significantly exceeded that of multiple sclerosis patients. In patients, TRBV5-6, TRBV5-1 and TRBV20-1 belonged to 4 or 5 TRBV segments found more frequently than in controls.

Sequencing libraries made from TCR beta cDNA carried unique molecular identifiers. The yield from roughly 1 to 10 million T cells was 500,000 or so cDNA molecules in total. TCRdb re-called the PCR reads with MiXCR, one entry per CDR3 protein. Of around 500,000 distinct CDR3 sequences listed, around a third were seen once; the top ten hold approximately 5.4%. The V gene's germline CDR1 is LNHNV and CDR2 YYDKDF (reference sequence). This CDR3 spans 16 amino acids. V was cut by 0 bases and J by 1 base, with 12 bases left in between. Of note for this clonotype: No antigen is known for it.

The TCR was taken from a girl aged 2-17 years with multiple sclerosis. Sequencing was carried out using blood. The chain joins TRBV15 to TRBJ1-1; D is unresolved. CDR3 amino acids: CATSRDGWAGNTEAFF. Here the CDR3 DNA reads TGTGCCACCAGCAGAGACGGCTGGGCAGGGAACACTGAAGCTTTCTTT.